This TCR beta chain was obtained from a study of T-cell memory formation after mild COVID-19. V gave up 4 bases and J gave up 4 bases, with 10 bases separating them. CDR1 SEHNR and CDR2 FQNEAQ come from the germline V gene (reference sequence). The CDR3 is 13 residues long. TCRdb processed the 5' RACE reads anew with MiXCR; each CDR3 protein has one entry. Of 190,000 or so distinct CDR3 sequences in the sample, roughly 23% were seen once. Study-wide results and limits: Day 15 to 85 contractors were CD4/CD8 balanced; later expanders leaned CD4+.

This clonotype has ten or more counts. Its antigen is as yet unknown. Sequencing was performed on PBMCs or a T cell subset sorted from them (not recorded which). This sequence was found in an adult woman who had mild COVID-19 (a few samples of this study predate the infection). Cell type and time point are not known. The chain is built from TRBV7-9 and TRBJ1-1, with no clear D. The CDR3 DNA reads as TGTGCCAGCAGCTCCCAGCCGGGCACTGAAGCTTTCTTT. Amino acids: CASSSQPGTEAFF. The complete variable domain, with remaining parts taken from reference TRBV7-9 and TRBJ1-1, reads DTGVSQNPRHKITKRGQNVTFRCDPISEHNRLYWYRQTLGQGPEFLTYFQNEAQLEKSRLLSDRFSAERPKGSFSTLEIQRTEQGDSAMYLCASSSQPGTEAFFGQGTRLTVV.